This is a list of T cell receptor beta chains from one sample in a study of T cells in Graves' hyperthyroidism and ophthalmopathy. TCRdb ran MiXCR on the multiplex PCR reads and lists one entry per CDR3 protein. Here the sample spans about 600,000 distinct CDR3 sequences, more than 15% being singletons. Sequenced material: blood. The receptor source for this set is a woman aged 40 to 50 with Graves' ophthalmopathy. The conserved cysteine and the conserved F or W are not part of the CDR3 here. The order of the fields is V gene, J gene, D gene, CDR3 protein. D genes are given only for firm matches.

V gene: TRBV28; J gene: TRBJ2-7; D gene: TRBD2; CDR3 protein: ASRGPGSGSSYEQY
V gene: TRBV5-1; J gene: TRBJ1-4; D gene: TRBD1; CDR3 protein: ASSEDRAELF
V gene: TRBV12-3/TRBV12-4; J gene: TRBJ1-1; D gene: .; CDR3 protein: ASSLIRGGANTEAF
V gene: TRBV28; J gene: TRBJ2-1; D gene: .; CDR3 protein: ASSTRPRAYNEQF
V gene: TRBV12-3/TRBV12-4; J gene: TRBJ1-2; D gene: .; CDR3 protein: ASSLMGALGCGYT
V gene: TRBV3-1; J gene: TRBJ2-2; D gene: .; CDR3 protein: ASSQGWLASGTGELF
V gene: TRBV5-1; J gene: TRBJ2-7; D gene: .; CDR3 protein: ASSLSGDSYEQY
V gene: TRBV5-6; J gene: TRBJ1-2; D gene: .; CDR3 protein: ASSLAGPSYYGYT
V gene: TRBV18; J gene: TRBJ1-1; D gene: TRBD1; CDR3 protein: ASSPSWTGGYTEAF
V gene: TRBV28; J gene: TRBJ2-5; D gene: .; CDR3 protein: ASSPSGGGEETQY
V gene: TRBV12-3/TRBV12-4; J gene: TRBJ2-3; D gene: .; CDR3 protein: ASSLYAGPSTDTQY
V gene: TRBV5-1; J gene: TRBJ1-5; D gene: .; CDR3 protein: ASSSGGQPNQPQH
V gene: TRBV10-2; J gene: TRBJ2-7; D gene: .; CDR3 protein: ASSPGGTEQY
V gene: TRBV5-4; J gene: TRBJ2-2; D gene: .; CDR3 protein: ASSLGGLTTGELF
V gene: TRBV5-1; J gene: TRBJ1-2; D gene: .; CDR3 protein: ASSGTNYGYT
V gene: TRBV6-9; J gene: TRBJ2-1; D gene: TRBD1; CDR3 protein: ASSSNRGLSYNEQF
V gene: TRBV12-3/TRBV12-4; J gene: TRBJ2-7; D gene: TRBD1; CDR3 protein: ASSQGTGLTGRSYEQY
V gene: TRBV6-1; J gene: TRBJ1-1; D gene: .; CDR3 protein: ASGDTENTEAF
V gene: TRBV4-1; J gene: TRBJ2-7; D gene: TRBD1; CDR3 protein: ASSQVTGVLNEQY
V gene: TRBV11-2; J gene: TRBJ2-1; D gene: .; CDR3 protein: ASSRRDQGSNEQF
V gene: TRBV4-1; J gene: TRBJ2-3; D gene: .; CDR3 protein: ASSQLKNAGRHTDTQY
V gene: TRBV6-6; J gene: TRBJ2-5; D gene: .; CDR3 protein: ASSYRVETQY
V gene: TRBV30; J gene: TRBJ2-7; D gene: TRBD1; CDR3 protein: AWTVGTGDYEQY
V gene: TRBV6-1; J gene: TRBJ2-1; D gene: .; CDR3 protein: ASSTGPPSYEQF